A selection of T cell receptor beta chains follows, all from one sample in a study of CD8 T cells in Susac syndrome. Via MiXCR, TCRdb re-called the immunoSEQ multiplex PCR reads, giving one row per CDR3 protein. The sample lists 95,000 to 150,000 distinct CDR3 sequences, 96% occurring once. Sequencing was carried out using CD4+ T cells from PBMCs. Every receptor here comes from a human donor with Susac syndrome. The CDR3 runs from the conserved cysteine through the conserved F or W. Fields, in order: clone size, D gene, J gene, V gene, CDR3 protein, CDR3 DNA. The D gene is left open where the match is weak. Part of the rows lack a size; the others show once, few, many or a class for expanded clones.

>once|.|TRBJ1-2|TRBV9
CASSVVGGGNGYTF
TGTGCCAGCAGCGTAGTAGGGGGTGGAAATGGCTACACCTTC
>.|.|TRBJ1-1|TRBV6-5
CASSSRSTEAFF
TGTGCCAGCAGTTCCCGGTCGACTGAAGCTTTCTTT
>.|.|TRBJ2-7|TRBV28
CASSTPYEQYF
TGTGCCAGCAGCACCCCCTACGAGCAGTACTTC
>.|TRBD2|TRBJ2-5|TRBV28
CASSSRGGAPRETQYF
TGTGCCAGCAGCTCCCGGGGGGGGGCGCCTAGGGAGACCCAGTACTTC
>.|.|TRBJ2-1|TRBV7-2
CASSLAGPVYNEQFF
TGTGCCAGCAGCTTAGCAGGGCCTGTCTACAATGAGCAGTTCTTC
>.|.|TRBJ2-1|TRBV9
CASSVAQAGEQFF
TGTGCCAGCAGCGTAGCCCAGGCCGGCGAGCAGTTCTTC
>.|.|TRBJ2-5|TRBV7-9
CASSLTPGAGTQYF
TGTGCCAGCAGCTTAACCCCTGGGGCCGGAACCCAGTACTTC
>.|.|TRBJ1-1|TRBV12-3/TRBV12-4
CASRDVNGARNTEAFF
TGTGCCAGCAGAGACGTTAACGGGGCAAGGAACACTGAAGCTTTCTTT
>.|TRBD2|TRBJ2-1|TRBV20-1
CSAGGLVGRGKQFF
TGCAGTGCCGGGGGACTAGTGGGACGGGGGAAGCAGTTCTTC
>.|.|TRBJ2-4|TRBV14
CASSRHEPSAKNIQYF
TGTGCCAGCAGCCGGCATGAACCGTCGGCCAAAAACATTCAGTACTTC
>.|.|TRBJ1-4|TRBV25-1
CASKGASEKLFF
TGTGCCAGCAAAGGGGCCTCTGAAAAACTGTTTTTT
>.|.|TRBJ1-1|TRBV3-1
CASSPVGDKAFF
TGTGCCAGCAGCCCCGTAGGGGATAAAGCTTTCTTT
>.|.|TRBJ2-5|TRBV30
CAWSGWGNQETQYF
TGTGCCTGGAGTGGTTGGGGGAACCAAGAGACCCAGTACTTC
>.|TRBD2|TRBJ2-1|TRBV20-1
CSARDWGLAGDNEQFF
TGCAGTGCTAGAGATTGGGGCTTAGCGGGAGACAATGAGCAGTTCTTC
>.|.|TRBJ2-3|TRBV27
CASRGRTDTQYF
TGTGCCAGCAGGGGGCGCACAGATACGCAGTATTTT
>.|.|TRBJ2-6|TRBV27
CASRGGANVLTF
TGTGCCTCCCGGGGTGGGGCCAACGTCCTGACTTTC
>.|.|TRBJ1-1|TRBV30
CALSGGAEAFF
TGTGCCTTATCTGGGGGGGCTGAAGCTTTCTTT
>.|TRBD2|TRBJ2-5|TRBV27
CASSPGTRAETQYF
TGTGCCAGCAGCCCAGGGACTAGGGCAGAGACCCAGTACTTC
>.|TRBD1|TRBJ2-2|TRBV29-1
CSVSGQGAHNTGELFF
TGCAGCGTTTCGGGACAGGGGGCACATAACACCGGGGAGCTGTTTTTT
>.|.|TRBJ2-3|TRBV30
CAWSVGFTDTQYF
TGTGCCTGGAGTGTGGGGTTTACAGATACGCAGTATTTT
>.|TRBD2|TRBJ2-2|TRBV7-2
CASSLGGLAGGTGELFF
TGTGCCAGCAGCTTAGGGGGACTAGCGGGAGGAACCGGGGAGCTGTTTTTT
>.|.|TRBJ1-2|TRBV5-8
CASSSRAGHGYTF
TGTGCCAGCAGCTCCCGAGCCGGGCATGGCTACACCTTC
>.|.|TRBJ2-5|TRBV15
CATSRDLTAETQYF
TGTGCCACCAGCAGAGATCTTACTGCTGAGACCCAGTACTTC
>once|.|TRBJ1-3|TRBV30
CAWRLWGPGNTIYF
TGTGCCTGGAGGCTCTGGGGTCCTGGAAACACCATATATTTT
>.|TRBD1|TRBJ1-5|TRBV6-5
CASRPDRGSSQPQHF
TGTGCCAGCAGACCGGACAGGGGTAGTAGTCAGCCCCAGCATTTT
>.|.|TRBJ1-1|TRBV5-1
CASSLVDGRNTEAFF
TGCGCCAGCAGCTTGGTGGACGGCCGCAACACTGAAGCTTTCTTT
>.|.|TRBJ1-5|TRBV12-3/TRBV12-4
CASSLGRSNQPQHF
TGTGCCAGCAGTTTGGGTAGGAGCAATCAGCCCCAGCATTTT